This T cell receptor (beta chain) was sequenced in a study of blood T cells in healthy people across ages. The germline V gene has CDR1 SGHVS and CDR2 FQNEAQ. The V gene lost 5 bases and the J gene lost 3 bases, with 17 bases spanning the gap. This CDR3 has 15 amino acids. It was with a sample-barcoded 5' primer and a J-beta primer mix that a second PCR of roughly 6 to 12 cycles was run. One entry per CDR3 protein results from TCRdb running MiXCR on the 5' RACE reads. The repertoire consists of around 1.5 million distinct CDR3 sequences, with around 35% occurring once and the leading ten covering around 11%. Healthy Caucasian individuals from Russia aged roughly 6 to 90 were enrolled as donors.

The rearrangement uses TRBV7-8 and TRBJ2-7, with TRBD2 as a possible D gene (7 bases). The material sequenced was blood. This TCR was sampled from a woman in her 30s in good health. CDR3 in DNA: TGTGCCAGCAGCCCGGGCCGGGGGGCGGTCTACGAGCAGTACTTC. Its protein product is CASSPGRGAVYEQYF.